This T cell receptor beta chain was identified during a study of vaccination and CD4 T cells after COVID-19. Study results and limitations: Only relatively few convalescent patients were studied, and early post-infection timepoints were not analyzed.

Treatment reported: roughly 10-day PBMC culture with coronavirus spike peptide pools or control peptides (ViraFEST assay). The Oncomine TCR Beta short-read assay generated sequence data from the DNA of cultured CD4+ T cells. Researchers extracted genomic DNA from CD4+ T cells that had been cultured. From the PCR reads, TCRdb called clonotypes with MiXCR, one entry per CDR3 protein. Seen here are around 10,000 distinct CDR3 sequences, around three fifths observed once, and the top ten hold 26%. The V gene lost 6 bases and the J gene lost 10 bases, with 13 bases spanning the gap. Germline CDR1 and CDR2: SNHLY and FYNNEI. This CDR3 has 13 amino acids. Of note for this clonotype: Its antigen remains unidentified.

The source is a human donor who had recovered from COVID-19. Sequencing was done on a sample of CD4+ T cells from blood, cultured in vitro. This chain joins TRBV2 and TRBJ1-6; maybe TRBD1 (5 bases). The CDR3 coding sequence is TGTGCCAGCAGCGGACACCTGAGGTCACCCCTCCACTTT. Translation: CASSGHLRSPLHF. The full variable domain, rest sourced from reference TRBV2 and TRBJ1-6, is EPEVTQTPSHQVTQMGQEVILRCVPISNHLYFYWYRQILGQKVEFLVSFYNNEISEKSEIFDDQFSVERPDGSNFTLKIRSTKLEDSAMYFCASSGHLRSPLHFGNGTRLTVT.